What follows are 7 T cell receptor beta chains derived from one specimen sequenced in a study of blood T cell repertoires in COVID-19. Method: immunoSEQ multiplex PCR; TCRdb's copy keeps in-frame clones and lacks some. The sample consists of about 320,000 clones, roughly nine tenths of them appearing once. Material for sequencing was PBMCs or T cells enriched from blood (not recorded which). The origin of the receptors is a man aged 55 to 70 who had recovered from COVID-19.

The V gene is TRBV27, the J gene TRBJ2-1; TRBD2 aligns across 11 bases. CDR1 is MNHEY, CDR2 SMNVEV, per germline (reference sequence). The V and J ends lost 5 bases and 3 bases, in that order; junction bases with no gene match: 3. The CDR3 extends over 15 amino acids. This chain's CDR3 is CASSTGTSGYNEQFF. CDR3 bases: TGTGCCAGCAGTACCGGGACTAGCGGCTACAATGAGCAGTTCTTC.

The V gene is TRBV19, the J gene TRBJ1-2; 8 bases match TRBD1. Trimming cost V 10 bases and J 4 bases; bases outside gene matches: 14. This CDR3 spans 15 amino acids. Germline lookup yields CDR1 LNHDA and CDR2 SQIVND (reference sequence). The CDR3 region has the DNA TGTGCCACGCGACAGGGGAGTTCCCTGGTCTATGGCTACACCTTC. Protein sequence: CATRQGSSLVYGYTF.

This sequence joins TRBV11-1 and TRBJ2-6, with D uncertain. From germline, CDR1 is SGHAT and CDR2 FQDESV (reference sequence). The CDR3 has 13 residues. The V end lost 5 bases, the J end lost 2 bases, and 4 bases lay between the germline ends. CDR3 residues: CASSVTGANVLTF. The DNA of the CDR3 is TGTGCCAGCAGCGTCACTGGGGCCAACGTCCTGACTTTC.

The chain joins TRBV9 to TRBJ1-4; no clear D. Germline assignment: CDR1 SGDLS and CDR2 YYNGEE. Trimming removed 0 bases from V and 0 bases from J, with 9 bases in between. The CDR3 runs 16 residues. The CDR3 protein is CASSVDEVATNEKLFF. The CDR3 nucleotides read TGTGCCAGCAGCGTAGACGAGGTTGCAACTAATGAAAAACTGTTTTTT.

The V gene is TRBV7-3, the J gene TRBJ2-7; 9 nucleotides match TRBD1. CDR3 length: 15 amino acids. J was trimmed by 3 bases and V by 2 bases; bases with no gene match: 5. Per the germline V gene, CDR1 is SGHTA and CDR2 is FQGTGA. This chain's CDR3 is CASSLLLTGGYEQYF. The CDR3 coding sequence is TGTGCCAGCAGCTTACTTTTGACAGGGGGCTACGAGCAGTACTTC. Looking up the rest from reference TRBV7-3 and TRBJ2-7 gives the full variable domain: GAGVSQTPSNKVTEKGKYVELRCDPISGHTALYWYRQSLGQGPEFLIYFQGTGAADDSGLPNDRFFAVRPEGSVSTLKIQRTERGDSAVYLCASSLLLTGGYEQYFGPGTRLTVT.

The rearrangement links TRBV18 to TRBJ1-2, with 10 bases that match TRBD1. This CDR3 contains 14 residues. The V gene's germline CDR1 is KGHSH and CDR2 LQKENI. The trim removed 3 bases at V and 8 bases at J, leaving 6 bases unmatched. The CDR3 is CASSPMGQGYGYTF. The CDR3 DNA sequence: TGTGCCAGCTCACCCATGGGACAGGGGTACGGCTACACCTTC.

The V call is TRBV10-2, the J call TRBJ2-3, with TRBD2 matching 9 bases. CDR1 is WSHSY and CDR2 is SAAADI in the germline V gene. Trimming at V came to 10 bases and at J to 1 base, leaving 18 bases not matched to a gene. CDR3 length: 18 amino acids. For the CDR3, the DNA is TGCGCCACCCAGCACAAGCTTTATAGCGGGAGTGGCACAGATACGCAGTATTTT. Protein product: CATQHKLYSGSGTDTQYF.